One and the same sample provided the 11 T cell receptor beta chains below, sequenced in a study of early T cells in non-severe SARS-CoV-2 infection (dated by TCRdb to about 2021). The library was obtained by 5' RACE. TCRdb shows the sequencer as NextSeq 500. The raw public reads went through TCRdb reprocessing: fastp at Q25, MiXCR clone calling, in-frame beta chains kept. Entries are consolidated by CDR3 protein sequence, retaining the most common genes and DNA. Within this sample are 55,000 or so distinct CDR3 sequences, with approximately 6% of them counted one time only. The leading ten clones occupy around 4% of the sample. The specimen was whole blood. These receptors were taken from an adult who was a healthcare worker with PCR-confirmed SARS-CoV-2 infection or an uninfected control (not recorded which).

This clonotype occurred many times. This chain joins TRBV9 and TRBJ1-1, with 7 bases lining up with TRBD1. V was pared by 3 bases and J by 0 bases, with 8 bases of the junction left unmatched. This CDR3 spans 16 amino acids. CDR1 is SGDLS and CDR2 is YYNGEE in the germline V gene. In DNA, the CDR3 is TGTGCCAGCAGCGCCCGGGACAGATTCATGAACACTGAAGCTTTCTTT. This codes for CASSARDRFMNTEAFF.

On this clonotype: The CDR3 does not end in the conserved phenylalanine or tryptophan, so this is likely a read error. V gene TRBV7-2 combines with J gene TRBJ2-3; 12 bases are a match to TRBD2. The CDR3 covers 17 residues. The V segment lost 5 bases and the J segment 5 bases; nucleotides outside the gene matches: 11. Per germline, CDR1 SGHTA and CDR2 FQGNSA. The DNA for the CDR3 is TGTGCCAGCAGCCCGAGAACTAGCGGGGGGATTGGAGATACGCAGTATTTA. The encoded protein is CASSPRTSGGIGDTQYL.

The V call is TRBV6-2 or TRBV6-3, the J call TRBJ2-7; D is uncertain. The CDR3 length is 12 residues. CDR1 is MNHEY, CDR2 SVGEGT, per germline. V lost 5 bases and J 3 bases, leaving 8 bases between the germline ends. CDR3 DNA: TGTGCCAGCAGTAAACAAAACTACGAGCAGTACTTC. It is translated as CASSKQNYEQYF.

Ten or more counts support this clonotype. This chain uses TRBV2 with TRBJ2-7, with 9 positions matching TRBD2. The ends lost 4 bases at V and 2 bases at J; junction bases unmatched: 6. The CDR3 sequence is 15 residues long. Germline V gene lookup returns CDR1 SNHLY and CDR2 FYNNEI. The CDR3 DNA reads TGTGCCAGCAGTGCTGGACTAGCGTCAGCCTACGAGCAGTACTTC. The encoded protein is CASSAGLASAYEQYF.

This clonotype was seen repeatedly, ten times or more. The chain recombines TRBV9 with TRBJ1-6, with 10 positions matching TRBD1. With 3 bases clipped from V and 2 bases from J, the junction kept 5 bases outside the gene matches. The CDR3 covers 17 residues. The germline CDR1 and CDR2 sequences are SGDLS and YYNGEE. Written as DNA, the CDR3 is TGTGCCAGCAGCGAGGGACAGGGGTTCCCCTATAATTCACCCCTCCACTTT. It encodes CASSEGQGFPYNSPLHF.

J is TRBJ2-5 and V is TRBV7-2; the D is unclear. This CDR3 comprises 13 residues. Germline values: CDR1 SGHTA, CDR2 FQGNSA. Trimming stripped 5 bases from V and 4 bases from J, with 11 bases between. CDR3 residues: CASSRGRAETQYF. CDR3 in DNA: TGTGCCAGCAGCCGCGGACGGGCAGAGACCCAGTACTTC. The variable domain in full, with the rest retrieved from reference TRBV7-2 and TRBJ2-5, is GAGVSQSPSNKVTEKGKDVELRCDPISGHTALYWYRQSLGQGLEFLIYFQGNSAPDKSGLPSDRFSAERTGGSVSTLTIQRTQQEDSAVYLCASSRGRAETQYFGPGTRLLVL.

This clonotype was detected a few times. The chain has TRBV29-1 and TRBJ2-3; no firm D call. Germline V gives CDR1 SQVTM, CDR2 ANQGSEA. V lost 2 bases and J lost 3, with 3 bases in between. This CDR3 is built from 11 residues. The CDR3 sequence: CSVERTDTQYF. DNA for the CDR3: TGCAGCGTTGAAAGAACAGATACGCAGTATTTT.

This clonotype was recorded many times. The gene calls are TRBV6-5 and TRBJ2-3; a possible D gene is TRBD1 (8 bases). CDR3 length equals 15 residues. Germline-derived CDR1 and CDR2 are MNHEY and SVGAGI. Trimming removed 2 bases at V and 6 bases at J, with 15 bases between. CDR3: CASSYVGQGGDTQYF. CDR3 DNA sequence: TGTGCCAGCAGTTACGTAGGACAGGGAGGGGATACGCAGTATTTT.

The sample holds a few counts of this clonotype. The chain carries TRBV15 and TRBJ2-2; D uncertain. Germline V gives CDR1 LNHNV, CDR2 YYDKDF (reference sequence). The germline V and J ends were trimmed by 0 bases and 5 bases, with 13 bases remaining between them. The CDR3 is 16 residues long. CDR3 sequence: CATSRDRQEITGELFF. DNA for the CDR3: TGTGCCACCAGCAGAGACCGGCAGGAAATTACCGGGGAGCTGTTTTTT.

Many counts were recorded for this clonotype. The rearrangement uses TRBV29-1 and TRBJ1-1; TRBD1 might be the D (5 bases). This CDR3 has 15 amino acids. The germline V gene encodes CDR1 SQVTM and CDR2 ANQGSEA. The V gene lost 6 bases and the J gene lost 1 base, with 18 bases spanning the gap. The CDR3 DNA is TGCAGCGTCCCGAGGGAGTTGGGGGAGAACACTGAAGCTTTCTTT. Amino acids: CSVPRELGENTEAFF.

This clonotype was detected a few times. This chain joins TRBV23-1 and TRBJ2-5; 8 nucleotides align to TRBD1. TRBV23-1 is placed among ORFs of uncertain function. The CDR3 covers 16 residues. V lost 3 bases, J lost 2 bases, and 8 bases stayed unmatched. The CDR3 coding sequence is TGCGCCAGCAGTCATCCGGACAGGGATGAGCAAGAGACCCAGTACTTC. Its translation: CASSHPDRDEQETQYF.